The 8 T cell receptor beta chains reported below all come from one sample, sequenced in a study of blood T cell repertoires in COVID-19. Assay used: immunoSEQ multiplex PCR; TCRdb lists only in-frame clones, some missing. The repertoire holds approximately 140,000 clones, with approximately 80% as singletons. Specimen: peripheral blood. The receptors were sampled from a man aged 55-75 years with active or convalescent COVID-19.

The V call is TRBV5-1, the J call TRBJ2-1, with a possible D match to TRBD1 (5 bases). V was pared by 0 bases and J by 0 bases, with 10 bases between. Germline CDR1 reads SGHRS; CDR2 reads YFSETQ. The CDR3 consists of 16 residues. CDR3 residues: CASSLEGDSSYNEQFF. The CDR3 nucleotides are TGCGCCAGCAGCTTGGAAGGTGACAGCTCCTACAATGAGCAGTTCTTC.

The V gene is TRBV5-5, the J gene TRBJ2-5, with D possibly matching TRBD1 (6 bases). The CDR3 sequence is 14 residues long. Deletions cut 4 bases from V and 0 bases from J, with 10 bases between. The germline CDR1 and CDR2 sequences are SGHKS and YYEKEE (reference sequence). CDR3 loop: CASSTWTDQETQYF. In DNA form, the CDR3 reads TGTGCCAGCAGCACCTGGACAGACCAAGAGACCCAGTACTTC.

The chain has TRBV9 and TRBJ2-7; a weak D match, TRBD2 (5 bases). Germline CDR1 SGDLS, CDR2 YYNGEE. The V gene lost 0 bases and the J gene lost 5 bases, with 18 bases spanning the gap. The CDR3 spans 16 residues. In nucleotides, the CDR3 is TGTGCCAGCAGCGTAGCTTCTACTAGTACCCCCCACGAGCAGTACTTC. The encoded protein is CASSVASTSTPHEQYF.

Written as DNA, the CDR3 is TGCAGCGGCAGCGGACAGGGGGGAGAGAATGAAAAACTGTTTTTT. Its translation: CSGSGQGGENEKLFF. V and J are TRBV29-1 and TRBJ1-4, with 10 bases fitting TRBD1. Germline lookup yields CDR1 SQVTM and CDR2 ANQGSEA. The CDR3 has 15 amino acids. Trimming at V came to 7 bases and at J to 5 bases, leaving 10 bases not matched to a gene.

The chain uses TRBV6-5 and TRBJ1-1; D is undetermined. The CDR3 spans 13 residues. Looked up from germline, CDR1 is MNHEY and CDR2 is SVGAGI. Trimming removed 8 bases at V and 0 bases at J, with 10 bases between. In DNA, the CDR3 is TGTGCCAGCGGGCAGGTTATGAACACTGAAGCTTTCTTT. It is translated as CASGQVMNTEAFF.

This chain connects TRBV18 to TRBJ1-3, with no clear D. The CDR3 is 15 amino acids. V was trimmed by 3 bases and J by 0 bases, leaving 9 bases between them. Germline V gene data show CDR1 as KGHSH and CDR2 as LQKENI. The CDR3 nucleotides read TGTGCCAGCTCACCCATACAGAACTCTGGAAACACCATATATTTT. Protein sequence: CASSPIQNSGNTIYF.

The chain is built from TRBV7-2 and TRBJ1-3; D remains ambiguous. CDR3 size: 16 residues. Trimming left V 5 bases short and J 0 bases short, with 14 bases between. Germline loops: CDR1 SGHTA, CDR2 FQGNSA. CDR3 DNA sequence: TGTGCCAGCAGCCCTCTCCCGGGAAACTCTGGAAACACCATATATTTT. It specifies CASSPLPGNSGNTIYF.

The rearrangement joins TRBV28 to TRBJ2-5; possibly TRBD2 for D (5 bases). Trimming took 6 bases from V and 7 from J, leaving 15 bases between them. The CDR3 loop spans 13 amino acids. Germline CDR1 reads MDHEN; CDR2 reads SYDVKM. The CDR3 loop is CASRIRGGGTQYF. CDR3 in DNA: TGTGCCAGCAGGATCCGGGGTGGAGGGACCCAGTACTTC. Supplemented by reference TRBV28 and TRBJ2-5, the full variable domain reads DVKVTQSSRYLVKRTGEKVFLECVQDMDHENMFWYRQDPGLGLRLIYFSYDVKMKEKGDIPEGYSVSREKKERFSLILESASTNQTSMYLCASRIRGGGTQYFGPGTRLLVL.